This note documents a single T cell receptor (beta chain) sequence. Its antigen is unidentified. Primers: 60 Vbeta forward and 13 Jbeta reverse. Method: immunoSEQ multiplex PCR; TCRdb's copy keeps in-frame clones and lacks some. This table has about 190,000 clones, over 9.5% appearing once. This CDR3 region has 17 residues. Trimming took 3 bases from V and 4 from J; bases not matched to a gene: 11. Germline CDR1 reads LNHNV; CDR2 reads YYDKDF (reference sequence). This specimen belongs to a study of cytomegalovirus exposure and HLA in healthy donors. Notes on the study in general: The study found most TCR sequences rare, yet found some public TCRs in many donors. Researchers catalogued about 150 TCR beta chains as cytomegalovirus-associated.

Material: PBMCs. The rearrangement uses TRBV15 and TRBJ2-3; 9 nucleotides align to TRBD2. This TCR was sampled from a middle-aged man in good health and CMV-seropositive. This chain's CDR3 is CATSSPDRGGAADTQYF. CDR3 sequence (DNA): TGTGCCACCAGCAGCCCTGACCGCGGGGGGGCCGCAGATACGCAGTATTTT.